The sequence of this TCR beta chain was determined in a study of vaccination and CD4 T cells after COVID-19. Across the study: The convalescents comprised six males and four females, two of them Hispanic.

Cultured CD4+ T-cell DNA underwent Oncomine TCR Beta short-read sequencing. Investigators obtained genomic DNA by extraction from cultured CD4+ T cells. One entry per CDR3 protein results from TCRdb running MiXCR on the PCR reads. The sample consists of 10,000 to 15,000 distinct CDR3 sequences, roughly 62% of them appearing once. V lost 2 bases and J lost 0, with 5 bases in between. Per germline, CDR1 KGHSH and CDR2 LQKENI. The CDR3 covers 14 residues. Treatment given: roughly 10-day PBMC culture with coronavirus spike peptide pools or control peptides (ViraFEST assay). For ViraFEST, peptide pools expanded antigen-specific T cells, after which the TCRs were sequenced. On this clonotype itself: Its antigen is unidentified.

The chain is built from TRBV18 and TRBJ1-5; D ambiguous. Material: CD4+ T cells from blood, cultured in vitro. The TCR comes from a human donor who had recovered from COVID-19. CDR3 sequence reads: CASSPGLSNQPQHF. The CDR3 DNA follows: TGTGCCAGCTCACCAGGACTTAGCAATCAGCCCCAGCATTTT.